The 29 T cell receptor beta chains in this list originate from one sample, sequenced in a study of CD4+ T cells in melanoma. Sequencing was performed with immunoSEQ multiplex PCR; in TCRdb, only in-frame clones are kept and a portion is missing. The sample has 4,500 to 6,000 clones; approximately 60% are singletons. Source material: cells from a culture (not recorded whether cultured in vitro). The origin of the receptors is a human donor with melanoma.

The chain has TRBV10-3 and TRBJ2-1; TRBD2 agrees at 8 bases. The CDR3 consists of 13 residues. With V trimmed by 7 bases and J by 5 bases, 4 bases remained unmatched. The germline V gene encodes CDR1 ENHRY and CDR2 SYGVKD. In DNA, the CDR3 is TGTGCCATCAAAGCGGGGGCCAACAATGAGCAGTTCTTC. This translates into CAIKAGANNEQFF.

This rearrangement joins TRBV7-2 to TRBJ1-5, with a weak D call TRBD1 (5 bases). V was shortened by 0 bases and J by 4 bases, with 7 bases between the two germline ends. From germline, CDR1 is SGHTA and CDR2 FQGNSA. This CDR3 is built from 14 residues. The CDR3 region has the DNA TGTGCCAGCAGCTTAGCGGCAGGGAATCAGCCCCAGCATTTT. Protein: CASSLAAGNQPQHF.

The CDR3 is CASSLSPQGVTEAFF. CDR3 bases: TGTGCCAGCAGCTTAAGCCCGCAGGGGGTGACTGAAGCTTTCTTT. The V call is TRBV7-6, the J call TRBJ1-1; TRBD1 matches 7 bases. The CDR3 covers 15 residues. Germline V gene lookup returns CDR1 SGHVS and CDR2 FNYEAQ. Trimming removed 2 bases from V and 5 bases from J; junction bases left unmatched: 8. Filled out from reference TRBV7-6 and TRBJ1-1, the complete variable domain reads GAGVSQSPRYKVTKRGQDVALRCDPISGHVSLYWYRQALGQGPEFLTYFNYEAQQDKSGLPNDRFSAERPEGSISTLTIQRTEQRDSAMYRCASSLSPQGVTEAFFGQGTRLTVV.

The chain couples TRBV29-1 to TRBJ2-1, with 7 nucleotides matching TRBD1. The ends lost 0 bases at V and 1 base at J; junction bases unmatched: 6. CDR1 is SQVTM and CDR2 is ANQGSEA in the germline V gene. The CDR3 consists of 16 residues. The CDR3 reads CSVEDPDRSSYNEQFF. The CDR3 nucleotides read TGCAGCGTTGAAGATCCGGACAGGAGTTCCTACAATGAGCAGTTCTTC.

This clone was counted a few times. The rearrangement uses TRBV27 and TRBJ1-2; TRBD1 might be the D (6 bases). The germline V and J ends were trimmed by 11 bases and 14 bases, with 21 bases remaining between them. Per germline, CDR1 MNHEY and CDR2 SMNVEV (reference sequence). The CDR3 consists of 11 residues. CDR3 DNA sequence: TGTGCCGCGGGGGGGGCAGGTCGAGAAACCTTC. Translating it yields CAAGGAGRETF.

This chain links TRBV6-1 with TRBJ2-1; 9 nucleotides agree with TRBD2. This CDR3 has 14 residues. Unmatched junction bases numbered 6, after V lost 3 bases and J lost 9 bases. Per germline, CDR1 MNHNS and CDR2 SASEGT. The DNA of the CDR3 is TGTGCCAGCAGTGAGATGCGGGGGGGTACTGAGCAGTTCTTC. Translated, it gives CASSEMRGGTEQFF.

This clone was seen a few times. The J gene is TRBJ1-3, the V gene TRBV10-3; no reliable D call. Germline assignment: CDR1 ENHRY and CDR2 SYGVKD. Trimming took 4 bases from V and 2 from J, leaving 9 bases between them. CDR3 size: 14 residues. The CDR3 reads CAISAGQAGNTIYF. CDR3 coding DNA: TGTGCCATCAGTGCCGGGCAGGCTGGAAACACCATATATTTT.

The chain combines TRBV13 with TRBJ1-3; 7 bases align to TRBD1. CDR1 PRHDT and CDR2 FYEKMQ come from the germline V gene (reference sequence). The CDR3 loop spans 17 amino acids. Trimming at V came to 5 bases and at J to 0 bases, leaving 10 bases not matched to a gene. CDR3 sequence: CASSTSWDSLSGNTIYF. The DNA for the CDR3 is TGTGCCAGCAGCACCTCATGGGACAGCCTCTCTGGAAACACCATATATTTT.

The rearrangement joins TRBV6-5 to TRBJ1-1; tentatively, D is TRBD1 (6 bases). This CDR3 is built from 15 residues. V lost 2 bases and J lost 0, with 10 bases in between. The germline V gene has CDR1 MNHEY and CDR2 SVGAGI. The CDR3 DNA reads as TGTGCCAGCAGTTACGTCGGGACATTGAACACTGAAGCTTTCTTT. Its translation: CASSYVGTLNTEAFF.

In this sample, this clone turned up a few times. The rearrangement joins TRBV19 to TRBJ1-4; a weak D match, TRBD1 (6 bases). With 9 bases removed from V and 1 base from J, the gap between germline ends came to 15 bases. CDR3 length: 15 residues. Germline V gene sequence: CDR1 LNHDA, CDR2 SQIVND (reference sequence). CDR3 DNA: TGTGCCAGAAAGGGGGAGAGAAGAACTAATGAAAAACTGTTTTTT. This codes for CARKGERRTNEKLFF.

This clone was observed once. The CDR3 loop reads CASSQDPGQGGSYGYTF. CDR3 coding DNA: TGCGCCAGCAGCCAAGATCCAGGACAGGGGGGTAGCTATGGCTACACCTTC. The rearrangement uses TRBV4-1 and TRBJ1-2; 10 nucleotides match TRBD1. CDR1 is MGHRA, CDR2 YSYEKL, per germline. There are 17 residues in the CDR3. After removal of 0 bases from V and 4 bases from J, the junction contained 8 bases not matched to a gene.

This clone was found a few times. This chain joins TRBV18 and TRBJ2-7, with 7 bases aligning to TRBD2. This CDR3 region has 15 residues. Germline CDR1 and CDR2: KGHSH and LQKENI. The J segment lost 6 bases and the V segment lost 6 bases, leaving 14 bases of the junction unmatched. CDR3 nucleotides: TGTGCCAGCTCCCTCCGGGGGGAGAGCGTGGGCGAGCAGTACTTC. Translating gives CASSLRGESVGEQYF.

In this sample, this clone turned up once. V gene TRBV11-2 combines with J gene TRBJ2-1, with TRBD2 identical over 11 bases. Germline CDR1 is SGHAT and CDR2 is FQNNGV. The CDR3 runs to 16 residues. The V and J ends lost 5 bases and 3 bases, in that order; junction bases with no gene match: 6. The DNA of the CDR3 is TGTGCCAGCAGCCTGGTAGCGGGGGGGTTCTACAATGAGCAGTTCTTC. This translates into CASSLVAGGFYNEQFF.

The gene calls are TRBV3-1 (or the pseudogene TRBV3-2) and TRBJ2-7; weak D call: TRBD2 (5 bases). Germline CDR1 LGHDT, CDR2 YNNKEL (reference sequence). The V gene lost 4 bases and the J gene lost 7 bases, with 23 bases spanning the gap. The CDR3 contains 16 residues. This chain's CDR3 is CASSRESDSFWVEQYF. The CDR3 DNA reads TGTGCCAGCAGCCGAGAGTCGGACTCATTCTGGGTAGAGCAGTACTTC.

In the case of this clone: The sample has other DNA sequences that encode this CDR3 too. V and J are TRBV27 and TRBJ1-3; a possible D gene is TRBD1 (6 bases). The V and J ends lost 9 bases and 0 bases respectively, with 15 bases between them. Germline assignment: CDR1 MNHEY and CDR2 SMNVEV (reference sequence). This CDR3 is built from 15 residues. This chain's CDR3 is CASSPNRDSGNTIYF. The CDR3 nucleotides are TGTGCCAGTAGCCCTAACAGGGACTCTGGAAACACCATATATTTT.

This clone is medium-sized within its sample. The chain is built from TRBV6-6 and TRBJ1-5; the D is unclear. There are 12 residues in the CDR3. The V gene's germline CDR1 is MNHNY and CDR2 SVGAGI (reference sequence). Trimming left V 2 bases short and J 6 bases short, with 5 bases between. The CDR3 sequence: CASSYPSQPQHF. The DNA for the CDR3 is TGTGCCAGCAGTTACCCCAGTCAGCCCCAGCATTTT.

The V and J genes are TRBV30 and TRBJ2-7, with D perhaps TRBD2 (6 bases). The CDR3 is 11 amino acids. Trimming removed 3 bases from V and 4 bases from J, with 7 bases in between. Germline V gene data show CDR1 as GTSNPN and CDR2 as SVGIG (reference sequence). The CDR3 DNA reads as TGTGCCTGGAGGGGGGGTTACGAGCAGTACTTC. It specifies CAWRGGYEQYF.

The sample holds a few counts of this clone. The chain carries TRBV29-1 and TRBJ1-5; D gene ambiguous. CDR1 SQVTM and CDR2 ANQGSEA come from the germline V gene. Trimming took 5 bases from V and 7 from J, leaving 15 bases between them. The CDR3 sequence is 13 residues long. Here the CDR3 reads CSVSGEPGQPQHF. The CDR3 coding sequence is TGCAGCGTTTCCGGGGAACCCGGACAGCCCCAGCATTTT. Complete variable domain (other parts from reference TRBV29-1 and TRBJ1-5): SAVISQKPSRDICQRGTSLTIQCQVDSQVTMMFWYRQQPGQSLTLIATANQGSEATYESGFVIDKFPISRPNLTFSTLTVSNMSPEDSSIYLCSVSGEPGQPQHFGDGTRLSIL.

This clone was counted only a few times. The V call is TRBV11-1, the J call TRBJ2-5; D possibly corresponds to TRBD2 (5 bases). Germline values: CDR1 SGHAT, CDR2 FQDESV (reference sequence). The germline V and J ends were trimmed by 5 bases and 2 bases, with 15 bases remaining between them. There are 15 residues in the CDR3. The CDR3 is CASSHRGEKQETQYF. CDR3 bases: TGTGCCAGCAGCCACCGGGGTGAGAAACAAGAGACCCAGTACTTC.

By share, this clone ranks as large. The CDR3 DNA reads as TGTGCCAGCAGTTACTCGACTGTCTCTAATGAGCAGTTCTTC. Protein: CASSYSTVSNEQFF. The chain joins TRBV6-5 to TRBJ2-1; the D is unclear. CDR1 MNHEY and CDR2 SVGAGI come from the germline V gene. CDR3 length equals 14 residues. V dropped 0 bases and J dropped 7 bases, with 10 bases sitting between them.

This clone is medium-sized in the sample. The rearrangement uses TRBV11-1 and TRBJ1-1; D perhaps matches TRBD1 (6 bases). This CDR3 region has 14 residues. Trimming shortened V by 2 bases and J by 3 bases, and 10 bases separated the two germline ends. In germline, CDR1 is SGHAT, CDR2 FQDESV (reference sequence). CDR3 bases: TGTGCCAGCAGCTTATCGGGGGCGTACACTGAAGCTTTCTTT. Amino acids: CASSLSGAYTEAFF.

The rearrangement links TRBV7-2 to TRBJ2-3; 9 bases agree with TRBD2. The CDR3 is 18 residues long. V was clipped by 2 bases and J by 1 base; unmatched bases: 10. CDR1 and CDR2 (germline): SGHTA, FQGNSA. For the CDR3, the DNA is TGTGCCAGCAGCTTAAGAATTGCGTTAGCGGGGGGCACAGATACGCAGTATTTT. This codes for CASSLRIALAGGTDTQYF.

The CDR3 protein is CASRADRAVGYTF. CDR3 in DNA: TGTGCCAGCAGAGCGGACAGGGCCGTTGGCTACACCTTC. The rearrangement uses TRBV28 and TRBJ1-2; TRBD1 matches at 8 bases. This CDR3 comprises 13 residues. CDR1 is MDHEN, CDR2 SYDVKM, per germline. After removal of 6 bases from V and 7 bases from J, the junction contained 7 bases not matched to a gene.

The chain uses TRBV7-2 and TRBJ2-1, with D tentatively TRBD2 (6 bases). Trimming pared 4 bases from V and 2 bases from J, leaving 12 bases between. CDR1 is SGHTA, CDR2 FQGNSA, per germline. The CDR3 is 15 residues long. The CDR3 here is CASSSGRGTYNEQFF. CDR3 nucleotide sequence: TGTGCCAGCAGCTCCGGGCGGGGTACCTACAATGAGCAGTTCTTC.

The chain combines TRBV3-1 (or the pseudogene TRBV3-2) with TRBJ2-5, with D perhaps TRBD1 (5 bases). The CDR3 spans 17 residues. Trimming shortened V by 1 base and J by 5 bases, and 20 bases separated the two germline ends. Germline lookup yields CDR1 LGHDT and CDR2 YNNKEL (reference sequence). In DNA, the CDR3 is TGTGCCAGCAGCCAAGCCTTCCCCCGGCAGGGTCGGGAGACCCAGTACTTC. It is translated as CASSQAFPRQGRETQYF.

This chain connects TRBV7-9 to TRBJ2-1; no definite D call. V was pared by 0 bases and J by 8 bases, with 5 bases between. The length of the CDR3 is 12 residues. Germline V gene data show CDR1 as SEHNR and CDR2 as FQNEAQ (reference sequence). In DNA form, the CDR3 reads TGTGCCAGCAGCTTAGCCCGGGATGAGCAGTTCTTC. Protein: CASSLARDEQFF.

The J gene is TRBJ1-1, the V gene TRBV28; 8 nucleotides agree with TRBD1. With 5 bases clipped from V and 2 bases from J, the junction kept 7 bases outside the gene matches. The CDR3 runs to 15 residues. Germline V gives CDR1 MDHEN, CDR2 SYDVKM. DNA of the CDR3: TGTGCCAGCAGTAGAGGGGGACAGGCAAACACTGAAGCTTTCTTT. This encodes CASSRGGQANTEAFF.

In this sample, this clone turned up once. One end of the junction fails to match germline, which may point to a read error. The chain combines TRBV6-5 with TRBJ2-7; tentatively, D is TRBD1 (6 bases). The CDR3 spans 12 residues. Per the germline V gene, CDR1 is MNHEY and CDR2 is SVGAGI. CDR3 in DNA: TGTGCCAGCAGCGCAGGGGAATACGGGCAGTACTTC. It specifies CASSAGEYGQYF.

This chain uses TRBV9 with TRBJ1-2, with D possibly being TRBD1 (6 bases). The ends were cut back, 3 bases at V and 0 bases at J, with 12 bases in the middle. The V gene's germline CDR1 is SGDLS and CDR2 YYNGEE. The CDR3 has 15 residues. CDR3 loop: CASSGYRESNYGYTF. The CDR3 DNA follows: TGTGCCAGCAGCGGATACAGGGAGTCTAACTATGGCTACACCTTC.